This T cell receptor (beta chain) was captured by sequencing in a study of vaccination effects on CD4 cells after COVID-19. Turning to the study itself: Relative to the second dose, post-vaccine samples were obtained a median of 72 days later.

Using viral peptide pools, the ViraFEST assay grew out antigen-specific CD4+ T cells prior to sequencing. Cells that had been cultured for roughly ten days were the source of isolated CD4+ T cells. PCR confirmed that the person was infected with SARS-CoV-2 between March and December 2020. Each person got two doses of an mRNA SARS-CoV-2 vaccine, BNT162b2 or mRNA-1273. Assay used: immunoSEQ multiplex PCR; TCRdb lists only in-frame clones, some missing. The table has approximately 15,000 clones, around three quarters seen once. This CDR3 spans 16 amino acids. The V end was cut by 1 base, the J end by 10 bases, with 20 bases between. Germline loops: CDR1 LGHNA, CDR2 YSLEER. Regarding the study as a whole: Clones from infection and from vaccination both contracted markedly late after vaccination.

On this clone: Its target is not known.

This chain joins TRBV4-3 and TRBJ2-1; D is perhaps TRBD1 (8 bases). The sample in question was CD4+ T cells from PBMCs cultured with HCoV-NL63 spike peptides, obtained after COVID-19 vaccination. This TCR came from a human donor who had a prior SARS-CoV-2 infection. The CDR3 region has the DNA TGCGCCAGCAGCCAAGCGGGAGGAGACAGGGGCAGGGAGCAGTTCTTC. Translated: CASSQAGGDRGREQFF.